This section outlines one T cell receptor (beta chain) sequence together with its context. The antigen is not known. The data stem from a study of blood T cells in healthy people across ages. Notes on the study in general: Getting older went along with TCR beta diversity per million T cells dropping roughly linearly.

CDR3 length: 15 amino acids. Germline V gene lookup returns CDR1 SGHDT and CDR2 YYEEEE. Combining a sample-barcoded 5' primer with a J-beta primer mix, a second PCR ran for about 7 to 12 cycles. TCRdb ran MiXCR on the 5' RACE reads and lists one entry per CDR3 protein. In the table there are some 560,000 distinct CDR3 sequences, about 29% of which are singletons. The same sample was also used in a study of T cells of mothers and their children.

Sequencing used blood. This clonotype was obtained from a boy aged 2 to 9 in good health. The chain couples TRBV5-6 to TRBJ2-1; maybe TRBD2 (5 bases). The DNA end lines up better with TRBJ2-5; the J call may be wrong. The CDR3 coding sequence is TGTGCCAGCAGCTTGGTTCGCCTAGCCGTCGAGACCCAGTACTTC. Protein: CASSLVRLAVETQYF.